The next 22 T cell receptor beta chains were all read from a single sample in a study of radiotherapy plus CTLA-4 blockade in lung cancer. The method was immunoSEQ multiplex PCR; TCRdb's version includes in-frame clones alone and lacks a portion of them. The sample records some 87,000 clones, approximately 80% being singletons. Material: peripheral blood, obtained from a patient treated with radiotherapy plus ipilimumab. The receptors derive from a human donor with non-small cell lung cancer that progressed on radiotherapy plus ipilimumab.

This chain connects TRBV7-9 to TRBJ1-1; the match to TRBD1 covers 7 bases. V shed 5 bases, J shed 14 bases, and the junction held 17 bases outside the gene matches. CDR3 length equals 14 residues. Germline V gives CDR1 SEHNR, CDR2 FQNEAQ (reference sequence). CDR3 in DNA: TGTGCCAGCAGCCCCGCGGGGCAGGGGGGTGTATCGTTCTTT. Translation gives CASSPAGQGGVSFF. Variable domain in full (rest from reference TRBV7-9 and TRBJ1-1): DTGVSQNPRHKITKRGQNVTFRCDPISEHNRLYWYRQTLGQGPEFLTYFQNEAQLEKSRLLSDRFSAERPKGSFSTLEIQRTEQGDSAMYLCASSPAGQGGVSFFGQGTRLTVV.

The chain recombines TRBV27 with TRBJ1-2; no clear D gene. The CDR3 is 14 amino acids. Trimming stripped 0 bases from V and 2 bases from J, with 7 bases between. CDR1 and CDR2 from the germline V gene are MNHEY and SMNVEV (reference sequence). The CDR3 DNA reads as TGTGCCAGCAGTTTATCAAACGGAAACTATGGCTACACCTTC. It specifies CASSLSNGNYGYTF.

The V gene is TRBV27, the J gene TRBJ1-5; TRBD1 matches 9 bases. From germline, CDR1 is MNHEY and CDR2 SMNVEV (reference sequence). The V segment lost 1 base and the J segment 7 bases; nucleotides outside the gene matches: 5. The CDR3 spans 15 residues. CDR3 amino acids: CASSLYRGQGQPQHF. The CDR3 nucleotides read TGTGCCAGCAGTTTATATAGGGGACAGGGCCAGCCCCAGCATTTT.

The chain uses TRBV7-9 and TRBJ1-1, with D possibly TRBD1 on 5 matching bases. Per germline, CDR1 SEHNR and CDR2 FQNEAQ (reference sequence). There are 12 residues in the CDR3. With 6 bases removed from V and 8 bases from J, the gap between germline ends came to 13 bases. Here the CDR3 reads CASSPGPREAFF. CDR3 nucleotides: TGTGCCAGCAGTCCAGGGCCCCGAGAAGCTTTCTTT.

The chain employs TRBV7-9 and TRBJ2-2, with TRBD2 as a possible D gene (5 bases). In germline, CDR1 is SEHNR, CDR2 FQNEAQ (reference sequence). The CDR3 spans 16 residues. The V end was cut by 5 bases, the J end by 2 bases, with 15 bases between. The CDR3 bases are TGTGCCAGCAGCCAAGGGAGCGGAGTAAACACCGGGGAGCTGTTTTTT. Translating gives CASSQGSGVNTGELFF.

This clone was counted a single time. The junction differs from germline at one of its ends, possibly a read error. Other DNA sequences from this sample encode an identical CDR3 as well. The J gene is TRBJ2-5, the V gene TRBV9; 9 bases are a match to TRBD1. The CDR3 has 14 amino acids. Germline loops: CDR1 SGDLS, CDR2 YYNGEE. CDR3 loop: CASSVDRGQETQYF. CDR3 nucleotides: TGCGCCAGCAGCGTGGACAGGGGTCAAGAGACCCAGTACTTC. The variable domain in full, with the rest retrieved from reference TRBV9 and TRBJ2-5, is DSGVTQTPKHLITATGQRVTLRCSPRSGDLSVYWYQQSLDQGLQFLIQYYNGEERAKGNILERFSAQQFPDLHSELNLSSLELGDSALYFCASSVDRGQETQYFGPGTRLLVL.

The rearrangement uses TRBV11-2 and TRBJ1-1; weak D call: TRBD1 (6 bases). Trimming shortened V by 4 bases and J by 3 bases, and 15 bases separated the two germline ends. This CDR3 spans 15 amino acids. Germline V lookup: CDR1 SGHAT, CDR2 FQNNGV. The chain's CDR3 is CASSSRTVEHTEAFF. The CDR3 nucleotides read TGTGCCAGCAGCTCCAGGACAGTAGAACACACTGAAGCTTTCTTT.

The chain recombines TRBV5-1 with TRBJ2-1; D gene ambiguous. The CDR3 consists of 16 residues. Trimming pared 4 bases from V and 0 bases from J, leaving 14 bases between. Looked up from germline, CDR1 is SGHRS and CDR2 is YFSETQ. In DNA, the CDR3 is TGCGCCAGCAGCCAGTCAATTATAAGCTCCTACAATGAGCAGTTCTTC. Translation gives CASSQSIISSYNEQFF. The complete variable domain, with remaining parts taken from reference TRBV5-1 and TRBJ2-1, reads KAGVTQTPRYLIKTRGQQVTLSCSPISGHRSVSWYQQTPGQGLQFLFEYFSETQRNKGNFPGRFSGRQFSNSRSEMNVSTLELGDSALYLCASSQSIISSYNEQFFGPGTRLTVL.

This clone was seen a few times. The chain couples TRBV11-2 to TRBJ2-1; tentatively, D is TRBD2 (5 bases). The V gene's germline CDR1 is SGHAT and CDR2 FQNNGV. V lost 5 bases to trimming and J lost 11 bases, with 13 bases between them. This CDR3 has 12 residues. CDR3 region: CASSPQAGKQFF. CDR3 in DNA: TGTGCCAGCAGCCCTCAGGCGGGTAAGCAGTTCTTC.

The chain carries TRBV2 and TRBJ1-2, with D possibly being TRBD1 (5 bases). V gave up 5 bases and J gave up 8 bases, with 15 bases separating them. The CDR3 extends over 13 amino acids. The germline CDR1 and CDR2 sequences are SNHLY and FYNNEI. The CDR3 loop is CASSLGPLIGYTF. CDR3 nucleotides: TGTGCCAGCAGTTTGGGGCCCCTTATAGGCTACACCTTC.

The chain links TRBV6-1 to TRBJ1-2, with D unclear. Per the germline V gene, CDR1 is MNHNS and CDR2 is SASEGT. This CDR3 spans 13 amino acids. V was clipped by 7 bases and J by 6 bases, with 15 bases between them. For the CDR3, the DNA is TGTGCCAGCACACGAGGACTAACGAATGGCTACACCTTC. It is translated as CASTRGLTNGYTF.

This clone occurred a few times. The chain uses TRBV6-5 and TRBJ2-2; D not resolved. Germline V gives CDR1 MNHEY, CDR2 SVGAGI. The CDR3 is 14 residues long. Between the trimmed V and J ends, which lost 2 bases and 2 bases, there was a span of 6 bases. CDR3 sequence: CASSYPDNTGELFF. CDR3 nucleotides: TGTGCCAGCAGTTACCCCGACAACACCGGGGAGCTGTTTTTT.

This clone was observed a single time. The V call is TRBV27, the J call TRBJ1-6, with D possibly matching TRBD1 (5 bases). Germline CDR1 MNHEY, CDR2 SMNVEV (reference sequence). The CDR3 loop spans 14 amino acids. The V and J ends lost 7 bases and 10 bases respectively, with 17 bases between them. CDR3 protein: CASTGTAWISPLHF. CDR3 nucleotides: TGTGCCAGCACCGGGACCGCTTGGATATCACCCCTCCACTTT.

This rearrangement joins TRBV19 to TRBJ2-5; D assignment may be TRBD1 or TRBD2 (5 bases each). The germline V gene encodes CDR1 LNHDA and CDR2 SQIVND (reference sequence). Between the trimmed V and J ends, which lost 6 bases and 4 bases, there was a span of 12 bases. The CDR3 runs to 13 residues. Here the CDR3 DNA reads TGTGCCAGTAGCCCCCCGGGGCGAGAGACCCAGTACTTC. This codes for CASSPPGRETQYF. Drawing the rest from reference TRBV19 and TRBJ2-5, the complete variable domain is DGGITQSPKYLFRKEGQNVTLSCEQNLNHDAMYWYRQDPGQGLRLIYYSQIVNDFQKGDIAEGYSVSREKKESFPLTVTSAQKNPTAFYLCASSPPGRETQYFGPGTRLLVL.

CDR3 nucleotides: TGCGCCAGCAGCTTGTTTGACTCCAATGAGCAGTTCTTC. Translating it yields CASSLFDSNEQFF. The chain combines TRBV5-1 with TRBJ2-1; no clear D. The CDR3 runs 13 residues. Trimming cost V 1 base and J 6 bases, with 8 bases left between them. From germline, CDR1 is SGHRS and CDR2 YFSETQ.

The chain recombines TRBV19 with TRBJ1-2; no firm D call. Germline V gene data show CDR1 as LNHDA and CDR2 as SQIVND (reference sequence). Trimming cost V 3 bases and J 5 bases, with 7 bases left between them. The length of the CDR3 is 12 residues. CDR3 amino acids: CASSIMTYGYTF. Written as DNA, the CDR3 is TGTGCCAGTAGTATTATGACTTATGGCTACACCTTC.

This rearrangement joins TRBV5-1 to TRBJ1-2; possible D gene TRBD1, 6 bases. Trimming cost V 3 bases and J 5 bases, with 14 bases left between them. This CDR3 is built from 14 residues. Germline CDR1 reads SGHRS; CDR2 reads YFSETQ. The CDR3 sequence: CASSSADRPYGYTF. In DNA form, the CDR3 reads TGCGCCAGCAGCTCCGCAGACAGGCCATATGGCTACACCTTC.

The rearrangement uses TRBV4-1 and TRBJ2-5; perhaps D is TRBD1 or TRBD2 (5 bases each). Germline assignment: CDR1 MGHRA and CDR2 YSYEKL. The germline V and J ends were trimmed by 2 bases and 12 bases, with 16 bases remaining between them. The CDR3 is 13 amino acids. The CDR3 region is CASSQPGTPPKYF. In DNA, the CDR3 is TGCGCCAGCAGCCAACCCGGGACCCCGCCCAAGTACTTC.

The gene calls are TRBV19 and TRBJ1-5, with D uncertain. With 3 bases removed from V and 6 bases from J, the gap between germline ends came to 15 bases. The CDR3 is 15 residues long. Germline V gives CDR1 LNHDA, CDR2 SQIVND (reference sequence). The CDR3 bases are TGTGCCAGTAGTATTGGTGTCGCCGGGAGTCAGCCCCAGCATTTT. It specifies CASSIGVAGSQPQHF.

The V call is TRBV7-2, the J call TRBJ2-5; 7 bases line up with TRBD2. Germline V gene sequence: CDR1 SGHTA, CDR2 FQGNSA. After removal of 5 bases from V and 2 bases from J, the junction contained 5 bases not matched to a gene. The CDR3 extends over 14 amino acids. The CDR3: CASSLTSLQETQYF. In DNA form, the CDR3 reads TGTGCCAGCAGCCTGACTAGCTTACAAGAGACCCAGTACTTC.

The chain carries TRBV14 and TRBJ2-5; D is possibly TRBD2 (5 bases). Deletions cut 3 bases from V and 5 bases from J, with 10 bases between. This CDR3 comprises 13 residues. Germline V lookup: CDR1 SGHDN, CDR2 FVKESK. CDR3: CASSHPGVETQYF. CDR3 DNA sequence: TGTGCCAGCAGCCACCCCGGGGTCGAGACCCAGTACTTC.

The CDR3 sequence: CASSQDRWSGRETQYF. CDR3 in DNA: TGTGCCAGCAGCCAAGATCGTTGGTCAGGGCGGGAGACCCAGTACTTC. The rearrangement joins TRBV4-2 to TRBJ2-5; TRBD1 is a possible D gene (5 bases). CDR1 is LGHNA and CDR2 is YNFKEQ in the germline V gene. Trimming took off 0 bases at V and 5 bases at J, with 16 bases between the two ends. The CDR3 has 16 residues.